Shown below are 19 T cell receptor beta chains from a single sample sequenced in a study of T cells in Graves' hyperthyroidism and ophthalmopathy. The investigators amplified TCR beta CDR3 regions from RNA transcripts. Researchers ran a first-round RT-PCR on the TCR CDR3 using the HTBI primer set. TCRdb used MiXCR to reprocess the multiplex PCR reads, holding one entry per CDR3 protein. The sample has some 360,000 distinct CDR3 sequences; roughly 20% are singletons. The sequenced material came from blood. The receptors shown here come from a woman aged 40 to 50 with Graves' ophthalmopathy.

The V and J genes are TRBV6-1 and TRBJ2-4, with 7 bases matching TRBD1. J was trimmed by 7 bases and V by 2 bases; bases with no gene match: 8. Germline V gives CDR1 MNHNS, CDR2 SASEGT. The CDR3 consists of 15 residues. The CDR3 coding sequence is TGTGCCAGCAGTGAACCGGGACAGCGATCCAACATTCAGTACTTC. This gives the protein CASSEPGQRSNIQYF.

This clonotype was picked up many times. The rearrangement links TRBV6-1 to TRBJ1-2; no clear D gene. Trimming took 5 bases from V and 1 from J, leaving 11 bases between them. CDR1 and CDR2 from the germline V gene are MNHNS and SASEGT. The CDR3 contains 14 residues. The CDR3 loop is CASSKLGYNYGYTF. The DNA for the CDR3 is TGTGCCAGCAGTAAACTGGGGTATAACTATGGCTACACCTTC.

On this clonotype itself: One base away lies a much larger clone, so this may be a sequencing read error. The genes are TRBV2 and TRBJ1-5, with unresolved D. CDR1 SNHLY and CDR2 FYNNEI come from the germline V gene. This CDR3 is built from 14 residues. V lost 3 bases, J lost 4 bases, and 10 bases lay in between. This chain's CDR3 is CASSDRCPNQPQHF. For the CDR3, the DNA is TGTGCCAGCAGTGACAGATGTCCTAATCAGCCCCAGCATTTT.

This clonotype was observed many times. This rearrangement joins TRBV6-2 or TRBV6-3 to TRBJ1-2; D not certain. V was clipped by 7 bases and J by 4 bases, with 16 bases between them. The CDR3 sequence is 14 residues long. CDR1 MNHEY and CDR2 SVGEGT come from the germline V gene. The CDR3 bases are TGTGCCAGCACCCCGAACAGCGAAACCTATGGCTACACCTTC. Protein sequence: CASTPNSETYGYTF.

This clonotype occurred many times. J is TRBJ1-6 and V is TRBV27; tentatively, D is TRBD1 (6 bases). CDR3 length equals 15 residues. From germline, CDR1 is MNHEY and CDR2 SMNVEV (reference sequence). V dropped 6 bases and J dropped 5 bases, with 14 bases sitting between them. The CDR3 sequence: CASRRAGQNNSPLHF. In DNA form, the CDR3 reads TGTGCCAGCAGGAGGGCGGGACAAAATAATTCACCCCTCCACTTT.

CDR3 sequence reads: CASSFSRTGTEAFF. The DNA of the CDR3 is TGTGCCAGTAGTTTTTCTCGGACGGGGACTGAAGCTTTCTTT. The V gene is TRBV19, the J gene TRBJ1-1; no reliable D call. The CDR3 loop spans 14 amino acids. V was clipped by 5 bases and J by 5 bases, with 15 bases between them. The germline CDR1 and CDR2 sequences are LNHDA and SQIVND (reference sequence).

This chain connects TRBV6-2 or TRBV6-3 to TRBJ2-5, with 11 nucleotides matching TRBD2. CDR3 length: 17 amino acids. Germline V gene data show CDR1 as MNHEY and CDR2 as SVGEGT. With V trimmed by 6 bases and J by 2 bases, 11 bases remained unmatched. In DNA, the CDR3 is TGTGCCAGCAGCCAAGGGAGGGGACTAGCGGATCAAGAGACCCAGTACTTC. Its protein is CASSQGRGLADQETQYF.

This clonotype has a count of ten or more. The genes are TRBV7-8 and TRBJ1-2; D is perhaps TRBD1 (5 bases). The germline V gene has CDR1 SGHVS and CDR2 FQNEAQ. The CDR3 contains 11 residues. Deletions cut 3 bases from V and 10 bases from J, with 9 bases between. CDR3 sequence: CASSLRGDYTF. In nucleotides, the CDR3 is TGTGCCAGCAGCTTGCGGGGGGACTACACCTTC.

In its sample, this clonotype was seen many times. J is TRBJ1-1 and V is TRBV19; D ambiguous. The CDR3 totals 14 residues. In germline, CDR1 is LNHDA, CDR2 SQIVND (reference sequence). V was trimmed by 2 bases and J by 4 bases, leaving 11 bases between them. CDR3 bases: TGTGCCAGTAGTATAAGCTACACGGGCACTGAAGCTTTCTTT. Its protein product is CASSISYTGTEAFF. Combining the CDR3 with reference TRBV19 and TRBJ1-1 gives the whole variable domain DGGITQSPKYLFRKEGQNVTLSCEQNLNHDAMYWYRQDPGQGLRLIYYSQIVNDFQKGDIAEGYSVSREKKESFPLTVTSAQKNPTAFYLCASSISYTGTEAFFGQGTRLTVV.

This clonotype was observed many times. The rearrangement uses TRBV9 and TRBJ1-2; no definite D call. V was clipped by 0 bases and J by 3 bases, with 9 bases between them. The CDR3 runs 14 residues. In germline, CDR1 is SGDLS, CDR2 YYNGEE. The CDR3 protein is CASSVDARHYGYTF. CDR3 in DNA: TGTGCCAGCAGCGTAGATGCACGTCACTATGGCTACACCTTC. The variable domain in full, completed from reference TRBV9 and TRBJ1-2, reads DSGVTQTPKHLITATGQRVTLRCSPRSGDLSVYWYQQSLDQGLQFLIQYYNGEERAKGNILERFSAQQFPDLHSELNLSSLELGDSALYFCASSVDARHYGYTFGSGTRLTVV.

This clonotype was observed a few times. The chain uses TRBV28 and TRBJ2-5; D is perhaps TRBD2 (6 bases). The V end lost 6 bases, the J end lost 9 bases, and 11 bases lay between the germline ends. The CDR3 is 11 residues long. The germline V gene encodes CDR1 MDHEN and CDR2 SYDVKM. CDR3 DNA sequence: TGTGCCAGCAGCCTGAGGAGGGCCCAGTACTTC. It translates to CASSLRRAQYF.

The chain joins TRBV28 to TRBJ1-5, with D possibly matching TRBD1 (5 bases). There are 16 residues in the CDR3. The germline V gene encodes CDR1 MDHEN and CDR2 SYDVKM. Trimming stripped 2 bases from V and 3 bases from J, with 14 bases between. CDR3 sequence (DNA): TGTGCCAGCAGTTTAGGGGGACCCGGTGACAATCAGCCCCAGCATTTT. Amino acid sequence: CASSLGGPGDNQPQHF.

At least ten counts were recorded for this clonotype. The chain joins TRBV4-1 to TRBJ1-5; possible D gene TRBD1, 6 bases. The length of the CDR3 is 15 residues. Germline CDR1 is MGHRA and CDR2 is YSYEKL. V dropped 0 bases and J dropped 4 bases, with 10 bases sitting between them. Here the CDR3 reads CASSQEEGENQPQHF. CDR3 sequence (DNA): TGCGCCAGCAGCCAAGAAGAGGGGGAGAATCAGCCCCAGCATTTT.

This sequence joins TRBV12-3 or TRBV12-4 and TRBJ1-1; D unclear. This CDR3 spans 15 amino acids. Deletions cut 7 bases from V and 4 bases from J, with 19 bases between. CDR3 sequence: CASTLVVGMVTEAFF. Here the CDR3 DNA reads TGTGCCAGCACCCTAGTGGTGGGGATGGTCACTGAAGCTTTCTTT.

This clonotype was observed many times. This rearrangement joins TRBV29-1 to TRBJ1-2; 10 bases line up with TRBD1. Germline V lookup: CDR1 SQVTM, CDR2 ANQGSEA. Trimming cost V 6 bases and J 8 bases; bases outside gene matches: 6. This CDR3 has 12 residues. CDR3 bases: TGCAGCGTGAGGACAGGGGGGGAGGGCTACACCTTC. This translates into CSVRTGGEGYTF.

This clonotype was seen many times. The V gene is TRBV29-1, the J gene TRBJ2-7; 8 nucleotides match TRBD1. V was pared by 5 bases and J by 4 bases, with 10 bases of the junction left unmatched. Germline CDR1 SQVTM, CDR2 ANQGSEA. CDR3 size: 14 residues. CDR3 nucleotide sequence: TGCAGCGTTCCAACCGGGACAGGACTTTACGAGCAGTACTTC. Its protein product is CSVPTGTGLYEQYF.

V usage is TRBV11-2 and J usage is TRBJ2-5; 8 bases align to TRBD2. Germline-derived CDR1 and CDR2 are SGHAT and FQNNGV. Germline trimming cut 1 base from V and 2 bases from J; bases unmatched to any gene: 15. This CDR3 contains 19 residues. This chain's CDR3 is CASSLVGSFSGAYQETQYF. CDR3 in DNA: TGTGCCAGCAGCTTAGTAGGAAGCTTTAGCGGGGCTTATCAAGAGACCCAGTACTTC.

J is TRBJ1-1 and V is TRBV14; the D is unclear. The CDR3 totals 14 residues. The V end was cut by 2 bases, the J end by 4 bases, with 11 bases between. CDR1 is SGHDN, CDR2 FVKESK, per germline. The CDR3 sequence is CASSQSMGGTEAFF. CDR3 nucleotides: TGTGCCAGCAGCCAATCAATGGGCGGCACTGAAGCTTTCTTT.

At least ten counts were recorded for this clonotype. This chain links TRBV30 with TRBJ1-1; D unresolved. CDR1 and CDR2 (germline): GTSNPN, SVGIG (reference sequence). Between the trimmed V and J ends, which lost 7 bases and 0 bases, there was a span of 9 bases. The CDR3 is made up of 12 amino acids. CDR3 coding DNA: TGTGCCTCCCAGGCCCTGAACACTGAAGCTTTCTTT. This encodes CASQALNTEAFF.